This TCR beta chain was sequenced for a study of shared clonotypes between healthy human individuals. Broader study findings: Larger richness was generally estimated for naive than memory subsets. Rarefaction demonstrated incomplete sorted-subset sequencing despite large depth. A reduction in generation probabilities was seen for non-shared clonotypes relative to those shared by all four donors.

Trimming removed 6 bases from V and 5 bases from J, with 14 bases in between. Germline assignment: CDR1 SNHLY and CDR2 FYNNEI. The length of the CDR3 is 14 residues. The table lists this clone with a count of one. No antigen is known for it. Sequencing used immunoSEQ multiplex PCR; TCRdb keeps in-frame clones, though not all of them. The sample has more than 1 million clones; about 84% are singletons. The TCR was taken from a man aged 18 to 30 in good health. Some clones in this sample may be carry-over from other donors' samples. Sequenced material: memory CD4+ T cells from PBMCs. The subset denotes: CD45RA-negative fraction. The V call is TRBV2, the J call TRBJ1-5; D remains ambiguous. The CDR3 region is CASRSGFQDQPQHF. For the CDR3, the DNA is TGTGCCAGCAGATCCGGATTTCAGGATCAGCCCCAGCATTTT. Full variable domain (outside the CDR3, taken from reference TRBV2 and TRBJ1-5): EPEVTQTPSHQVTQMGQEVILRCVPISNHLYFYWYRQILGQKVEFLVSFYNNEISEKSEIFDDQFSVERPDGSNFTLKIRSTKLEDSAMYFCASRSGFQDQPQHFGDGTRLSIL.